The 30 T cell receptor beta chains in this list originate from one sample, sequenced in a study of blood T cells in healthy people across ages. Primers used in a second PCR of roughly 6 to 11 cycles were a sample-barcoded 5' primer and a J-beta primer mix. TCRdb reprocessed the 5' RACE reads with MiXCR, giving one entry per CDR3 protein. The repertoire holds 700,000 to 850,000 distinct CDR3 sequences, with around 36% as singletons. What was sequenced was blood. These receptors all come from a man between 18 and 35 years old in good health.

There are many counts of this clonotype. The gene calls are TRBV29-1 and TRBJ2-3; D gene unclear. This CDR3 region has 15 residues. The V end lost 2 bases, the J end lost 1 base, and 13 bases lay between the germline ends. Germline assignment: CDR1 SQVTM and CDR2 ANQGSEA. The CDR3 nucleotides read TGCAGCGTTGAATTTTCCCCGACGGGCACAGATACGCAGTATTTT. Translating gives CSVEFSPTGTDTQYF.

This clonotype was picked up one time. The CDR3 region is CASSFSADAYSNQPQHF. As DNA, the CDR3 is TGTGCCAGCAGTTTTAGTGCAGATGCTTATAGCAATCAGCCCCAGCATTTT. The genes are TRBV12-3 or TRBV12-4 and TRBJ1-5; D gene uncertain. The CDR3 consists of 17 residues. Trimming shortened V by 3 bases and J by 0 bases, and 15 bases separated the two germline ends.

V usage is TRBV7-9 and J usage is TRBJ2-5; a possible D gene is TRBD2 (6 bases). V lost 2 bases, J lost 5 bases, and 15 bases lay in between. CDR3 length: 15 amino acids. Germline values: CDR1 SEHNR, CDR2 FQNEAQ (reference sequence). The CDR3 region is CASSLSGTHVETQYF. DNA for the CDR3: TGTGCCAGCAGCTTATCCGGGACTCACGTGGAGACCCAGTACTTC.

About this clonotype itself: A junction end diverges from the germline sequence, so it may reflect a read error. J is TRBJ1-4 and V is TRBV15; tentative D call: TRBD1 (6 bases). The germline V gene encodes CDR1 LNHNV and CDR2 YYDKDF (reference sequence). This CDR3 has 18 residues. The CDR3 DNA follows: TGTGCCACCGGCAGAGATAGGGACATCACCCCAACTAATGAAAAACTGTTTTTT. Translation: CATGRDRDITPTNEKLFF.

A note on this clonotype: The junction differs from germline at one of its ends, possibly a read error. The chain uses TRBV6-6 and TRBJ2-5; a possible D gene is TRBD1 (5 bases). CDR3 length: 13 amino acids. Looked up from germline, CDR1 is MNHNY and CDR2 is SVGAGI (reference sequence). CDR3 sequence reads: CVSSSAGLAEQYF. CDR3 DNA: TGTGTCAGCAGTTCCGCAGGGTTGGCGGAGCAGTACTTC.

Written as DNA, the CDR3 is TGTGCCATCAGCAAGGGTTCCAATCAGCCCCAGCATTTT. This sequence encodes CAISKGSNQPQHF. V usage is TRBV10-3 and J usage is TRBJ1-5, with D hard to call. Trimming left V 6 bases short and J 3 bases short, with 9 bases between. The germline V gene has CDR1 ENHRY and CDR2 SYGVKD. This CDR3 region has 13 residues.

J is TRBJ1-2 and V is TRBV9; no clear D gene. Trimming left V 3 bases short and J 6 bases short, with 12 bases between. The germline V gene has CDR1 SGDLS and CDR2 YYNGEE. This CDR3 is 13 amino acids long. The CDR3 loop is CASSAEGLDGYTF. The CDR3 DNA is TGTGCCAGCAGCGCAGAGGGTTTAGATGGCTACACCTTC. The variable domain in full, with the rest retrieved from reference TRBV9 and TRBJ1-2, is DSGVTQTPKHLITATGQRVTLRCSPRSGDLSVYWYQQSLDQGLQFLIQYYNGEERAKGNILERFSAQQFPDLHSELNLSSLELGDSALYFCASSAEGLDGYTFGSGTRLTVV.

The chain recombines TRBV10-3 with TRBJ2-1; TRBD2 agrees at 10 bases. Unmatched junction bases numbered 2, after V lost 0 bases and J lost 6 bases. Germline values: CDR1 ENHRY, CDR2 SYGVKD. The CDR3 is 15 residues long. This CDR3 is CAISESKREGNEQFF. The CDR3 DNA is TGTGCCATCAGTGAGTCCAAGCGGGAGGGCAATGAGCAGTTCTTC.

This clonotype was seen a handful of times. The rearrangement links TRBV27 to TRBJ2-1; no clear D gene. This CDR3 is 14 amino acids long. The germline CDR1 and CDR2 sequences are MNHEY and SMNVEV (reference sequence). The ends were cut back, 7 bases at V and 6 bases at J, with 16 bases in the middle. This CDR3 is CASTPLGSLNEQFF. In nucleotides, the CDR3 is TGTGCCAGCACCCCCCTTGGGTCTCTCAATGAGCAGTTCTTC.

This clonotype was seen ten or more times. This rearrangement joins TRBV12-3 or TRBV12-4 to TRBJ1-2, with 7 bases lining up with TRBD1. V gave up 6 bases and J gave up 4 bases; unmatched junction bases: 5. CDR3 length equals 13 residues. The CDR3 loop is CASSSTGLYGYTF. In nucleotides, the CDR3 is TGTGCCAGCAGCTCGACAGGGCTCTATGGCTACACCTTC.

This clonotype was detected a few times. The rearrangement joins TRBV5-5 to TRBJ1-1; no clear D gene. The CDR3 has 13 residues. Germline CDR1 reads SGHKS; CDR2 reads YYEKEE (reference sequence). V was cut by 4 bases and J by 2 bases, with 9 bases left in between. CDR3: CASSVETNTEAFF. The CDR3 nucleotides are TGTGCCAGCAGCGTCGAGACCAACACTGAAGCTTTCTTT.

The gene calls are TRBV6-2 or TRBV6-3 and TRBJ2-5; perhaps TRBD2 as D (5 bases). The CDR3 totals 14 residues. Between the trimmed V and J ends, which lost 7 bases and 3 bases, there was a span of 15 bases. The germline CDR1 and CDR2 sequences are MNHEY and SVGEGT. The DNA of the CDR3 is TGTGCCAGCACTCCCGAGGGTTGGGAAGAGACCCAGTACTTC. As protein: CASTPEGWEETQYF.

Comments on this clonotype: Since a much larger clone is just one base distant, this may be a read error. The rearrangement links TRBV5-1 to TRBJ2-1, with a weak D call TRBD2 (5 bases). This CDR3 has 14 residues. The germline gives CDR1 SGHRS, CDR2 YFSETQ. The chain's CDR3 is CVSSPDSPHDEQFF. In DNA, the CDR3 is TGCGTCAGCAGCCCGGACTCCCCTCACGATGAGCAGTTCTTC.

This clonotype was seen a handful of times. J is TRBJ1-1 and V is TRBV2; D may be TRBD1 (6 bases). CDR3 size: 14 residues. Germline-derived CDR1 and CDR2 are SNHLY and FYNNEI. Trimming shortened V by 4 bases and J by 0 bases, and 9 bases separated the two germline ends. For the CDR3, the DNA is TGTGCCAGCAGTGGAGGGGGTCTGAACACTGAAGCTTTCTTT. This codes for CASSGGGLNTEAFF.

This chain connects TRBV7-6 to TRBJ1-2, with D perhaps TRBD1 (5 bases). The length of the CDR3 is 14 residues. The V and J ends lost 5 bases and 10 bases respectively, with 20 bases between them. Germline loops: CDR1 SGHVS, CDR2 FNYEAQ. CDR3 sequence reads: CASSVVTDQTPYTF. The CDR3 DNA sequence: TGTGCCAGCAGCGTAGTGACAGACCAAACTCCCTACACCTTC.

The chain has TRBV6-6 and TRBJ1-1; D gene unclear. This CDR3 is 14 amino acids long. V lost 7 bases to trimming and J lost 4 bases, with 16 bases between them. In germline, CDR1 is MNHNY, CDR2 SVGAGI (reference sequence). The CDR3 bases are TGTGCCAGCACCGAACTTAGTGTGGGCACTGAAGCTTTCTTT. Translation gives CASTELSVGTEAFF.

This clonotype was recorded a few times. The rearrangement links TRBV7-2 to TRBJ2-5; possible D gene TRBD2, 6 bases. Germline loops: CDR1 SGHTA, CDR2 FQGNSA. V was trimmed by 5 bases and J by 11 bases, leaving 24 bases between them. The CDR3 runs 15 residues. The DNA of the CDR3 is TGTGCCAGCAGCCAGGAGGGCCAGTTCTACAATGAGCAGTACTTC. As protein: CASSQEGQFYNEQYF.

V and J are TRBV28 and TRBJ2-1, with TRBD1 matching over 8 bases. V dropped 1 base and J dropped 13; count of bases not matched to a gene: 12. Germline CDR1 is MDHEN and CDR2 is SYDVKM. The CDR3 is 15 amino acids. CDR3 protein: CASSLFRTGRETQFF. CDR3 in DNA: TGTGCCAGCAGTTTATTCCGGACAGGGCGAGAGACCCAGTTCTTC.

Note on this clonotype: The junction and the germline gene differ at one end; a read error may be behind it. V usage is TRBV2 and J usage is TRBJ2-2, with D hard to call. Germline CDR1 reads SNHLY; CDR2 reads FYNNEI. The CDR3 has 12 residues. DNA for the CDR3: TGTGCTAGCAGTGGTGCCACCGGGGAGCTGTTTTTT. Protein: CASSGATGELFF. The whole variable domain, filled in from reference TRBV2 and TRBJ2-2, reads EPEVTQTPSHQVTQMGQEVILRCVPISNHLYFYWYRQILGQKVEFLVSFYNNEISEKSEIFDDQFSVERPDGSNFTLKIRSTKLEDSAMYFCASSGATGELFFGEGSRLTVL.

The sample holds many counts of this clonotype. The chain couples TRBV18 to TRBJ2-3; TRBD1 might be the D (6 bases). The CDR3 sequence is 17 residues long. Trimming removed 1 base from V and 0 bases from J, with 14 bases in between. The germline V gene encodes CDR1 KGHSH and CDR2 LQKENI. Here the CDR3 reads CASSPRPGTTSTDTQYF. Written as DNA, the CDR3 is TGTGCCAGCTCACCACGGCCGGGGACAACTAGCACAGATACGCAGTATTTT.

This chain joins TRBV7-2 and TRBJ1-2; 9 nucleotides match TRBD1. The CDR3 extends over 15 amino acids. From germline, CDR1 is SGHTA and CDR2 FQGNSA. V dropped 5 bases and J dropped 8; count of bases not matched to a gene: 12. CDR3 sequence (DNA): TGTGCCAGCAGCCTGGACAGGGGATTTGTTCCGGGCTACACCTTC. It translates to CASSLDRGFVPGYTF.

This chain connects TRBV4-1 to TRBJ1-4; 9 bases are a match to TRBD1. Per germline, CDR1 MGHRA and CDR2 YSYEKL. After removal of 4 bases from V and 6 bases from J, the junction contained 9 bases not matched to a gene. The CDR3 extends over 16 amino acids. CDR3 region: CASSPPHRGLHEKLFF. The CDR3 nucleotides read TGCGCCAGCAGCCCACCCCACAGGGGGCTACATGAAAAACTGTTTTTT.

V usage is TRBV4-3 and J usage is TRBJ2-5, with a weak D call TRBD1 (5 bases). The CDR3 is 15 residues long. Looked up from germline, CDR1 is LGHNA and CDR2 is YSLEER. V lost 0 bases and J lost 1, with 9 bases in between. The CDR3 protein is CASSQDARVQETQYF. Here the CDR3 DNA reads TGCGCCAGCAGCCAAGATGCCAGGGTCCAAGAGACCCAGTACTTC.

There are a few counts of this clonotype. This rearrangement joins TRBV4-1 to TRBJ2-5, with 7 bases lining up with TRBD2. The CDR3 contains 16 residues. Germline lookup yields CDR1 MGHRA and CDR2 YSYEKL. The V segment lost 4 bases and the J segment 3 bases; nucleotides outside the gene matches: 11. In nucleotides, the CDR3 is TGCGCCAGCAGCCCCTTCGGGAGGCAGCGCAAAGAGACCCAGTACTTC. Protein: CASSPFGRQRKETQYF.

The chain carries TRBV5-5 and TRBJ1-6, with D possibly matching TRBD1 (6 bases). The CDR3 has 15 residues. V gave up 2 bases and J gave up 10 bases, with 16 bases separating them. Germline CDR1 is SGHKS and CDR2 is YYEKEE (reference sequence). The CDR3 nucleotides read TGTGCCAGCAGCTTTCGGACAGTTCAACAGTCACCCCTCCACTTT. Translated, it gives CASSFRTVQQSPLHF.

The V and J genes are TRBV6-2 or TRBV6-3 and TRBJ1-3; D unclear. CDR1 is MNHEY, CDR2 SVGEGT, per germline. Deletions cut 2 bases from V and 2 bases from J, with 13 bases between. CDR3 length: 16 residues. CDR3 in amino acids: CASSYPRGRTGNTIYF. The DNA of the CDR3 is TGTGCCAGCAGTTACCCACGAGGAAGAACTGGAAACACCATATATTTT.

This clonotype was seen only once. V and J are TRBV3-1 and TRBJ2-7; 7 nucleotides align to TRBD1. V shed 5 bases, J shed 3 bases, and the junction held 7 bases outside the gene matches. The CDR3 extends over 14 amino acids. CDR1 LGHDT and CDR2 YNNKEL come from the germline V gene (reference sequence). The CDR3 loop reads CASSYETGNYEQYF. CDR3 bases: TGTGCCAGCAGCTATGAGACAGGGAACTACGAGCAGTACTTC.

This clonotype was observed at least ten times. The CDR3 nucleotides are TGCAGCGTTGATAGTTCCGGGACAGTTAGTAAAGGCTACACCTTC. Its translation: CSVDSSGTVSKGYTF. The chain combines TRBV29-1 with TRBJ1-2; TRBD1 matches 7 bases. Germline CDR1 is SQVTM and CDR2 is ANQGSEA. Trimming cost V 3 bases and J 8 bases; bases outside gene matches: 15. The CDR3 contains 15 residues.

On this clonotype: A junction boundary mismatches the germline segment, possibly from a read error. CDR3 region: CTSSPARGSYEQYF. As DNA, the CDR3 is TGTACCAGCTCACCAGCCAGGGGATCCTACGAGCAGTACTTC. This sequence joins TRBV18 and TRBJ2-7, with a weak D call TRBD1 (6 bases). Per germline, CDR1 KGHSH and CDR2 LQKENI. The CDR3 is made up of 14 amino acids.

This clonotype showed up just a few times. CDR3 region: CASSLPDRRLRNTEAFF. CDR3 DNA: TGTGCCAGCAGTTTACCGGACAGGCGGTTGAGGAACACTGAAGCTTTCTTT. This chain connects TRBV28 to TRBJ1-1; 7 positions agree with TRBD1. Germline-derived CDR1 and CDR2 are MDHEN and SYDVKM. Losses at the gene ends were 2 bases for V and 1 base for J; bases not matched to a gene: 10. This CDR3 has 17 amino acids. The whole variable domain, remainder taken from reference TRBV28 and TRBJ1-1, is DVKVTQSSRYLVKRTGEKVFLECVQDMDHENMFWYRQDPGLGLRLIYFSYDVKMKEKGDIPEGYSVSREKKERFSLILESASTNQTSMYLCASSLPDRRLRNTEAFFGQGTRLTVV.